The clone carrying this TCR beta chain was seen ten or more times. TCRdb redid the calling of the 5' RACE reads with MiXCR, one entry per CDR3 protein. This sample has 70,000 or so distinct CDR3 sequences; approximately 4.6% occur once, and the top ten carry roughly 3.6%. The sample comes from a study of early T cells in non-severe SARS-CoV-2 infection. V was cut by 5 bases and J by 8 bases, with 16 bases left in between. The CDR3 has 15 residues. Germline V gene lookup returns CDR1 MNHEY and CDR2 SMNVEV (reference sequence). Sequenced here: whole blood, sampled at baseline. This clonotype was sampled from an adult who was a healthcare worker with PCR-confirmed SARS-CoV-2 infection or an uninfected control (not recorded which). The donor label of this sample is uncertain. The chain links TRBV27 to TRBJ1-6, with D possibly being TRBD1 (6 bases). CDR3 amino acids: CASSRFQGSDSPLHF. CDR3 DNA sequence: TGTGCCAGCAGTCGATTCCAGGGGAGCGATTCACCCCTCCACTTT.